The 5 T cell receptor beta chains reported below all come from one sample, sequenced in a study of early T cells in non-severe SARS-CoV-2 infection. TCRdb re-derived calls from the 5' RACE reads in MiXCR, one entry per CDR3 protein. The sample has 65,000 to 85,000 distinct CDR3 sequences, about 9.9% seen once. Material: whole blood. All receptors come from an adult who was a healthcare worker with PCR-confirmed SARS-CoV-2 infection or an uninfected control (not recorded which).

This clonotype was picked up a small number of times. J is TRBJ2-7 and V is TRBV4-1, with D possibly matching TRBD1 (5 bases). The CDR3 consists of 16 residues. Trimming took 2 bases from V and 0 from J, leaving 14 bases between them. In germline, CDR1 is MGHRA, CDR2 YSYEKL. The CDR3 DNA is TGCGCCAGCAGCCAAACTACAGGCGCCAGCTCCTACGAGCAGTACTTC. Its protein product is CASSQTTGASSYEQYF.

The sample holds many counts of this clonotype. The V gene is TRBV15, the J gene TRBJ2-1; 11 nucleotides match TRBD2. The V gene's germline CDR1 is LNHNV and CDR2 YYDKDF (reference sequence). Unmatched junction bases numbered 13, after V lost 1 base and J lost 8 bases. CDR3 length equals 18 residues. The CDR3 here is CATSRGPQALAGVDEQFF. For the CDR3, the DNA is TGTGCCACCAGCAGAGGACCTCAAGCACTAGCGGGAGTGGATGAGCAGTTCTTC. Looking up the rest from reference TRBV15 and TRBJ2-1 gives the full variable domain: DAMVIQNPRYQVTQFGKPVTLSCSQTLNHNVMYWYQQKSSQAPKLLFHYYDKDFNNEADTPDNFQSRRPNTSFCFLDIRSPGLGDTAMYLCATSRGPQALAGVDEQFFGPGTRLTVL.

This clonotype was picked up a small number of times. This rearrangement joins TRBV5-5 to TRBJ1-2, with D unresolved. The V end lost 1 base, the J end lost 0 bases, and 7 bases lay between the germline ends. The CDR3 has 14 residues. Per germline, CDR1 SGHKS and CDR2 YYEKEE (reference sequence). The CDR3 sequence is CASSLMRANYGYTF. Here the CDR3 DNA reads TGTGCCAGCAGCTTGATGAGAGCTAACTATGGCTACACCTTC.

This clonotype was observed at least ten times. The chain carries TRBV2 and TRBJ2-1; the D gene is possibly TRBD2 (6 bases). V shed 8 bases and J shed 3 bases, with 17 bases lying between them. Germline lookup yields CDR1 SNHLY and CDR2 FYNNEI. The CDR3 runs to 15 residues. The CDR3 protein is CASLRQGLNYNEQFF. The CDR3 coding sequence is TGTGCCAGCCTCCGTCAGGGACTCAACTACAATGAGCAGTTCTTC.

This sequence joins TRBV6-5 and TRBJ2-3; TRBD2 matches at 7 bases. The V segment lost 0 bases and the J segment 2 bases; nucleotides outside the gene matches: 8. The CDR3 length is 17 residues. Per germline, CDR1 MNHEY and CDR2 SVGAGI. CDR3 sequence: CASSYSSTGGPTDTQYF. The DNA of the CDR3 is TGTGCCAGCAGTTACTCCTCTACGGGAGGACCCACAGATACGCAGTATTTT.